These 20 T cell receptor beta chains originate from one sample sequenced in a study of regulatory T cells in long-lasting Graves disease. The time point: newly diagnosed GD, antithyroid drugs for less than 3 months. From RNA extracted from PBMCs, the TCR library was made. Investigators prepared the TCR beta libraries by applying iRepertoire HTBI primers and Arm-PCR of CDR3 regions. In TCRdb, the multiplex PCR reads were re-called with MiXCR into one record per CDR3 protein. The sample shows a few hundred thousand distinct CDR3 sequences, 16% of them seen only once. This sample also belongs to another study, concerning T cells in Graves' hyperthyroidism and ophthalmopathy.

The sample here was peripheral blood mononuclear cells (PBMCs), taken at new diagnosis, from a patient treated with antithyroid drugs. The source is a woman between 18 and 29 years old with Graves disease.

The table lists this clonotype with a few counts. Only one base separates this from a far larger clonotype, so it likely reflects a read error. CDR3 loop: CASTDGGSYEQFF. CDR3 nucleotides: TGTGCCAGCACGGATGGGGGCTCCTACGAGCAGTTCTTC. V is TRBV28 and J is TRBJ2-1; TRBD1 is a possible D gene (6 bases). CDR1 MDHEN and CDR2 SYDVKM come from the germline V gene. This CDR3 is 13 amino acids long. V gave up 7 bases and J gave up 10 bases, with 17 bases separating them. The whole variable domain, filled in from reference TRBV28 and TRBJ2-1, reads DVKVTQSSRYLVKRTGEKVFLECVQDMDHENMFWYRQDPGLGLRLIYFSYDVKMKEKGDIPEGYSVSREKKERFSLILESASTNQTSMYLCASTDGGSYEQFFGPGTRLTVL.

This clonotype has more than one count but fewer than ten. The chain has TRBV6-1 and TRBJ2-5, with D perhaps matching TRBD2 (6 bases). Germline V gene data show CDR1 as MNHNS and CDR2 as SASEGT. This CDR3 has 13 amino acids. Deletions cut 10 bases from V and 5 bases from J, with 17 bases between. The CDR3 reads CAIGGGPGETQYF. For the CDR3, the DNA is TGTGCCATAGGCGGAGGGCCTGGGGAGACCCAGTACTTC.

A note on this clonotype: The junction does not match germline at one end; this may be a read error. The V and J genes are TRBV7-7 and TRBJ2-3, with D perhaps matching TRBD2 (7 bases). CDR1 and CDR2 from the germline V gene are SSHAT and FNYEAQ (reference sequence). This CDR3 comprises 17 residues. The CDR3 reads CASSLGPAGTGSDTQYF. The CDR3 region has the DNA TGTGCTAGCAGCTTAGGGCCAGCGGGAACAGGGTCAGATACGCAGTATTTT. Supplemented by reference TRBV7-7 and TRBJ2-3, the full variable domain reads GAGVSQSPRYKVTKRGQDVTLRCDPISSHATLYWYQQALGQGPEFLTYFNYEAQPDKSGLPSDRFSAERPEGSISTLTIQRTEQRDSAMYRCASSLGPAGTGSDTQYFGPGTRLTVL.

This clonotype was detected many times. The chain uses TRBV28 and TRBJ2-7; D is undetermined. V lost 3 bases and J 3 bases, leaving 6 bases between the germline ends. This CDR3 region has 12 residues. Germline V lookup: CDR1 MDHEN, CDR2 SYDVKM. CDR3 protein: CASSFGFYEQYF. The CDR3 DNA sequence: TGTGCCAGCAGTTTTGGGTTCTACGAGCAGTACTTC.

In its sample, this clonotype was seen once. Mismatch with germline at one junction end may stem from a read error. The chain is built from TRBV28 and TRBJ2-1; 12 nucleotides agree with TRBD1. Germline V lookup: CDR1 MDHEN, CDR2 SYDVKM. CDR3 length: 15 amino acids. CDR3 in amino acids: CASSITGQGASEQSF. The CDR3 DNA reads as TGTGCCAGCAGCATCACGGGACAGGGGGCCAGTGAGCAGTCCTTC.

A few counts support this clonotype. The chain is built from TRBV9 and TRBJ2-5, with TRBD2 matching 9 bases. Trimming removed 0 bases from V and 5 bases from J; junction bases left unmatched: 5. Germline CDR1 and CDR2: SGDLS and YYNGEE. The CDR3 has 15 amino acids. CDR3 sequence (DNA): TGTGCCAGCAGCGTAGACCTAGCGGGGTGGGAGACCCAGTACTTC. Translated: CASSVDLAGWETQYF.

This clonotype has ten or more counts. The chain combines TRBV5-1 with TRBJ2-1; 11 bases agree with TRBD2. With V trimmed by 0 bases and J by 8 bases, 7 bases remained unmatched. Germline assignment: CDR1 SGHRS and CDR2 YFSETQ. This CDR3 region has 16 residues. CDR3 coding DNA: TGCGCCAGCAGCTTGGTGGGGGGACTAGCGGTTTATGAGCAGTTCTTC. It translates to CASSLVGGLAVYEQFF.

This clonotype has ten or more counts. The chain carries TRBV5-5 and TRBJ1-3, with unresolved D. The CDR3 runs to 14 residues. The germline V and J ends were trimmed by 3 bases and 0 bases, with 7 bases remaining between them. Germline V gives CDR1 SGHKS, CDR2 YYEKEE (reference sequence). The CDR3: CASSWTSSGNTIYF. The CDR3 DNA follows: TGTGCCAGCAGCTGGACCAGCTCTGGAAACACCATATATTTT.

This clonotype was seen a handful of times. The V call is TRBV9, the J call TRBJ2-2; perhaps D is TRBD1 or TRBD2 (5 bases each). Germline CDR1 and CDR2: SGDLS and YYNGEE. The CDR3 sequence is 17 residues long. Trimming took 4 bases from V and 2 from J, leaving 18 bases between them. CDR3 region: CASSIAGTGINTGELFF. The CDR3 DNA follows: TGTGCCAGCAGCATTGCCGGGACCGGAATAAACACCGGGGAGCTGTTTTTT.

This clonotype was counted a few times. V usage is TRBV6-5 and J usage is TRBJ2-2; D is unresolved. V was clipped by 1 base and J by 0 bases, with 9 bases between them. Germline loops: CDR1 MNHEY, CDR2 SVGAGI. The CDR3 consists of 16 residues. CDR3 in DNA: TGTGCCAGCAGTTACTACGACACAACGAACACCGGGGAGCTGTTTTTT. Its translation is CASSYYDTTNTGELFF.

Comments on this clonotype: A much larger clone differs from this one at a single base, so this may be a read error. The V call is TRBV18, the J call TRBJ1-6, with D tentatively TRBD1 (6 bases). CDR1 KGHSH and CDR2 LQKENI come from the germline V gene. The V end lost 4 bases, the J end lost 10 bases, and 17 bases lay between the germline ends. The CDR3 has 15 residues. DNA of the CDR3: TGTGCCAGCTCACTGAATGACAGGATGGAATCACCCCTCCACTTT. Translated: CASSLNDRMESPLHF.

This clonotype appeared a few times. V and J are TRBV7-2 and TRBJ1-2, with TRBD1 matching over 8 bases. The CDR3 contains 14 residues. Germline V gene lookup returns CDR1 SGHTA and CDR2 FQGNSA. The J segment lost 5 bases and the V segment lost 5 bases, leaving 7 bases of the junction unmatched. CDR3 DNA sequence: TGTGCCAGCAGCGGCAGGGACAGGAGATATGGCTACACCTTC. Its translation is CASSGRDRRYGYTF.

On this clonotype: A much bigger clone sits one base away, suggesting this may be a read error. The V gene is TRBV5-8, the J gene TRBJ1-1; TRBD1 matches at 9 bases. The germline V gene encodes CDR1 SGHTS and CDR2 YDEGEE. The CDR3 totals 16 residues. CDR3 amino acids: CASSLAGTGTNTETFF. The CDR3 nucleotides are TGTGCCAGCAGCTTGGCCGGGACAGGGACAAACACTGAAACTTTCTTT.

There are many counts of this clonotype. The gene calls are TRBV20-1 and TRBJ2-1; 9 bases line up with TRBD2. V dropped 3 bases and J dropped 4; count of bases not matched to a gene: 4. The CDR3 sequence is 14 residues long. Germline values: CDR1 DFQATT, CDR2 SNEGSKA (reference sequence). The CDR3 spells CSASSREGYNEQFF. The CDR3 DNA reads as TGCAGTGCTAGTTCGCGGGAGGGTTACAATGAGCAGTTCTTC.

This clonotype showed up many times. The chain is built from TRBV20-1 and TRBJ1-5, with D maybe TRBD1 (5 bases). Germline CDR1 and CDR2: DFQATT and SNEGSKA (reference sequence). Between the trimmed V and J ends, which lost 0 bases and 7 bases, there was a span of 10 bases. The CDR3 extends over 13 amino acids. Written as DNA, the CDR3 is TGCAGTGCTAGAGACAGGGAAATACAGCCCCAGCATTTT. It is translated as CSARDREIQPQHF.

This clonotype was detected once. The chain couples TRBV4-3 to TRBJ2-1; 11 nucleotides align to TRBD2. CDR1 is LGHNA, CDR2 YSLEER, per germline. This CDR3 comprises 16 residues. Trimming cost V 0 bases and J 8 bases; bases outside gene matches: 6. The CDR3 DNA is TGCGCCAGCAGCCAAGATCAACTAGCGGGAGCGGATGAGCAGTTCTTC. It yields the protein CASSQDQLAGADEQFF.

This clonotype was detected only a few times. CDR3 region: CAIRGGLAGPPNEQFF. The CDR3 DNA is TGTGCCATCCGGGGTGGTCTAGCGGGGCCACCAAATGAGCAGTTCTTC. The chain recombines TRBV2 with TRBJ2-1; 9 bases are a match to TRBD2. Germline V gene data show CDR1 as SNHLY and CDR2 as FYNNEI. With V trimmed by 10 bases and J by 7 bases, 17 bases remained unmatched. This CDR3 comprises 16 residues.

This rearrangement joins TRBV20-1 to TRBJ2-3; D is possibly TRBD2 (6 bases). Germline assignment: CDR1 DFQATT and CDR2 SNEGSKA (reference sequence). The CDR3 contains 14 residues. The ends were cut back, 5 bases at V and 3 bases at J, with 15 bases in the middle. The CDR3 region is CSAPAGWVTDTQYF. As DNA, the CDR3 is TGCAGTGCTCCCGCGGGGTGGGTGACAGATACGCAGTATTTT.

The sample holds a few counts of this clonotype. The V call is TRBV14, the J call TRBJ2-3; TRBD2 matches 9 bases. The germline CDR1 and CDR2 sequences are SGHDN and FVKESK. V was pared by 4 bases and J by 4 bases, with 6 bases of the junction left unmatched. The length of the CDR3 is 15 residues. CDR3 bases: TGTGCCAGCAGCCCCCTGCGGGAGGGTCCAGATACGCAGTATTTT. Protein product: CASSPLREGPDTQYF.

This clonotype was seen only a few times. V usage is TRBV20-1 and J usage is TRBJ2-5; 12 bases are shared with TRBD2. The CDR3 loop spans 15 amino acids. The germline V gene encodes CDR1 DFQATT and CDR2 SNEGSKA (reference sequence). The trim removed 3 bases at V and 5 bases at J, leaving 7 bases unmatched. The CDR3 DNA reads as TGCAGTGCTAGGACTAGCGGGAGATCGAGGGAGACCCAGTACTTC. This translates into CSARTSGRSRETQYF.